This T cell receptor (beta chain) is from a study of blood T cell repertoires in COVID-19 (dated by TCRdb to the early 2020s). Regarding the research as a whole: Collaborator samples came from the United States, Italy and Spain and covered acute and convalescent phases of COVID-19. Samples were obtained from the ongoing ImmuneRACE study (first 160 participants) and from 1,254 subjects provided by 6 global collaborators. Where available, HLA class I and class II types were obtained from metadata supplied by the sample provider rather than from assay-based typing. The repertoires were released in a freely available public database intended as a resource for research on the immune response to SARS-CoV-2. Deeply sampled blood TCRbeta repertoires from subjects exposed to, actively infected with, or recovered from COVID-19 were included in the dataset. The material from the prospective study consisted of cDNA or gDNA derived from T cells, B-cell-depleted T cells, or PBMCs. Sample metadata almost always included a de-identified subject ID, COVID-19 status, age in years and sex.

Each collaborating institution followed its own protocols to collect whole blood in K2EDTA tubes. For TCRbeta analysis, collaborators shipped samples as frozen whole blood, isolated PBMCs, or DNA extracted from either of those sample types. The immunoSEQ Assay, a bias-controlled multiplex PCR, was used to amplify TCRbeta CDR3 regions from genomic DNA. Under the source paper's analysis protocol: The number of nucleated cells in each sample was estimated from the amplification of reference gene primers within the assay. Sequence reads were collapsed and filtered to measure the absolute abundance of every unique TCRbeta CDR3 rearrangement. For each sample, productive Simpson clonality was calculated by taking the square root of Simpson's diversity index across productive rearrangements. TCRdb limited this immuneACCESS table to in-frame rearrangements with V and J called. A share of clones is missing; checked studies link under half to unresolved V genes, and the rest is unexplained. The V and J calls and the clone size are those of that table, but D and trimming were determined from the DNA. For this sample there are about 81,000 clones; 75% to 90% appear just once. Together, the top ten hold roughly 5.2% of the sample.

For this chain, trimming is 5 bases at the V end and 6 bases at the J end, and the number of junction bases without a gene match is 5. The CDR3 has 14 amino acids, counting the end cysteine and phenylalanine. Of all the DNA, just the CDR3 is kept, 42 bases in frame from base 1. The germline V gene (reference sequence) sets CDR1 to LNHDA and CDR2 to SQIVND. Regarding this clone: The antigen it recognizes is unknown. One base away there is no much larger clone; base qualities are not given.

What the study reported, not specific to this receptor: The quantity of clinical and demographic metadata differed by source and by participant and was supplied without curation.

This TCR came from a woman older than 75 with active COVID-19. The rearrangement combines TRBV19 with TRBJ2-2; 8 bases in between match TRBD1. Material for sequencing was peripheral blood. The CDR3 amino acid sequence is: CASSAWTGPGELFF. The DNA sequence reads TGTGCCAGTAGTGCCTGGACAGGGCCCGGGGAGCTGTTTTTT. With the portions outside the CDR3 filled from the reference TRBV19 and TRBJ2-2 genes, the complete variable region becomes DGGITQSPKYLFRKEGQNVTLSCEQNLNHDAMYWYRQDPGQGLRLIYYSQIVNDFQKGDIAEGYSVSREKKESFPLTVTSAQKNPTAFYLCASSAWTGPGELFFGEGSRLTVL.